The entry below gives a single TCR beta chain sequence along with its context. TCRdb's table, derived via immunoSEQ multiplex PCR, lists solely in-frame clones and lacks some. The sample records about 64,000 clones, around 93% being singletons. Trimming took off 3 bases at V and 2 bases at J, with 8 bases between the two ends. In germline, CDR1 is MNHNS, CDR2 SASEGT. CDR3 length: 13 amino acids. The data belong to a study of OX40 agonist ivuxolimab in advanced cancers. This chain uses TRBV6-1 with TRBJ2-7, with D possibly TRBD2 on 6 matching bases. The sample was CD4+ or CD8+ T cells sorted from blood, taken in a trial of the OX40 agonist ivuxolimab. The clonotype was recovered from an adult with an advanced solid tumor such as melanoma, head and neck, liver or kidney cancer. The CDR3 DNA is TGTGCCAGCAGTGACCCTAGCGCCTACGAGCAGTACTTC. Translating it yields CASSDPSAYEQYF.